These 32 T cell receptor beta chains originate from one sample sequenced in a study of read filtering for tumor transcriptome and immune sequencing. Molecular barcoded adaptors covering alpha/delta and beta/gamma chains were used on approximately 440 ng RNA. TCRdb ran MiXCR on the reads and lists one entry per CDR3 protein. The sample has 30,000 to 35,000 distinct CDR3 sequences; around 20% are singletons. What was sequenced was a population of CD138-negative cells sorted from bone marrow. The receptors derive from a donor at least 40 years old with multiple myeloma.

This clonotype was recorded many times. The chain links TRBV12-3 or TRBV12-4 to TRBJ1-6; 8 nucleotides agree with TRBD1. The trim removed 5 bases at V and 8 bases at J, leaving 5 bases unmatched. CDR3 length: 14 residues. The CDR3 loop reads CASSRIQGDSPLHF. DNA for the CDR3: TGTGCCAGCAGTAGGATACAGGGGGATTCACCCCTCCACTTT.

Note on this clonotype: A much larger clone differs by one base, so this may be a read error. Here the CDR3 DNA reads TGCGCCAGCAGCTTGGGGTACGGAGCGGGGGTCACAGATACGCAGTATTTT. Protein sequence: CASSLGYGAGVTDTQYF. The chain combines TRBV5-1 with TRBJ2-3, with 8 bases lining up with TRBD2. After removal of 0 bases from V and 2 bases from J, the junction contained 8 bases not matched to a gene. The CDR3 runs 17 residues. Germline CDR1 SGHRS, CDR2 YFSETQ.

The V and J genes are TRBV6-2 or TRBV6-3 and TRBJ2-7, with D possibly TRBD1 on 6 matching bases. Germline loops: CDR1 MNHEY, CDR2 SVGEGT. Trimming removed 7 bases from V and 3 bases from J, with 19 bases in between. The CDR3 is 15 residues long. CDR3 coding DNA: TGTGCCAGCAACGTTAGAAGGGGGATACTCTACGAGCAGTACTTC. This sequence encodes CASNVRRGILYEQYF.

This clonotype was found many times. The rearrangement links TRBV9 to TRBJ2-2; D possibly corresponds to TRBD2 (6 bases). V dropped 2 bases and J dropped 6 bases, with 11 bases sitting between them. CDR3 length: 14 amino acids. Germline V CDR1 and CDR2: SGDLS, YYNGEE. The CDR3 DNA reads as TGTGCCAGCAGCGTGGGTAGCGGATCCGGGGAGCTGTTTTTT. This encodes CASSVGSGSGELFF.

The DNA for the CDR3 is TGCAGTGCGAGAACAGGGGGGTATACAGATACGCAGTATTTT. Translation gives CSARTGGYTDTQYF. The rearrangement uses TRBV20-1 and TRBJ2-3; 8 bases map to TRBD1. In germline, CDR1 is DFQATT, CDR2 SNEGSKA (reference sequence). After removal of 6 bases from V and 3 bases from J, the junction contained 8 bases not matched to a gene. CDR3 length equals 14 residues.

This clonotype was seen ten or more times. The chain combines TRBV6-6 with TRBJ2-5; D unclear. V was clipped by 4 bases and J by 3 bases, with 9 bases between them. This CDR3 has 13 amino acids. The germline CDR1 and CDR2 sequences are MNHNY and SVGAGI (reference sequence). The CDR3 DNA is TGTGCCAGCAGTTTGAATAGGGAAGAGACCCAGTACTTC. Amino acids: CASSLNREETQYF.

This clonotype was counted between two and nine times. A much larger clone differs by one base, so this may be a read error. The V and J genes are TRBV12-5 and TRBJ2-3; no firm D call. This CDR3 is built from 13 residues. Germline V gene sequence: CDR1 LGHNT, CDR2 FRNRAP. CDR3 sequence reads: CAGGTYSTDTQYF. The CDR3 coding sequence is TGTGCTGGTGGAACCTACAGTACAGATACGCAGTATTTT.

This clonotype was seen ten or more times. The rearrangement links TRBV2 to TRBJ2-5; possible D gene TRBD1, 6 bases. The CDR3 sequence is 13 residues long. From germline, CDR1 is SNHLY and CDR2 FYNNEI. Trimming shortened V by 6 bases and J by 2 bases, and 10 bases separated the two germline ends. CDR3 sequence reads: CASSRTVQETQYF. The DNA of the CDR3 is TGTGCCAGCAGCCGGACAGTTCAAGAGACCCAGTACTTC. The full variable domain, rest sourced from reference TRBV2 and TRBJ2-5, is EPEVTQTPSHQVTQMGQEVILRCVPISNHLYFYWYRQILGQKVEFLVSFYNNEISEKSEIFDDQFSVERPDGSNFTLKIRSTKLEDSAMYFCASSRTVQETQYFGPGTRLLVL.

This clonotype was observed many times. The V and J genes are TRBV7-8 and TRBJ1-4, with 8 positions matching TRBD1. The length of the CDR3 is 15 residues. V lost 5 bases, J lost 4 bases, and 6 bases stayed unmatched. Germline V gene sequence: CDR1 SGHVS, CDR2 FQNEAQ. This CDR3 is CASSLLTGVNEKLFF. Written as DNA, the CDR3 is TGTGCCAGCAGCCTACTGACAGGGGTTAATGAAAAACTGTTTTTT.

Ten or more counts support this clonotype. This rearrangement joins TRBV27 to TRBJ2-7; 7 nucleotides line up with TRBD2. The germline CDR1 and CDR2 sequences are MNHEY and SMNVEV (reference sequence). This CDR3 contains 15 residues. The V and J ends lost 2 bases and 1 base, in that order; junction bases with no gene match: 5. Here the CDR3 reads CASSLAGVGSYEQYF. CDR3 coding DNA: TGTGCCAGCAGTTTAGCGGGGGTGGGGTCCTACGAGCAGTACTTC.

The table lists this clonotype with many counts. The genes are TRBV7-9 and TRBJ2-3; D is possibly TRBD1 or TRBD2 (6 bases each). Deletions cut 1 base from V and 0 bases from J, with 14 bases between. The germline V gene has CDR1 SEHNR and CDR2 FQNEAQ (reference sequence). This CDR3 contains 17 residues. The CDR3 DNA reads TGTGCCAGCAGCTTAGATCCGGGGGCCACTAGCACAGATACGCAGTATTTT. Translated: CASSLDPGATSTDTQYF.

Many counts were recorded for this clonotype. The genes are TRBV29-1 and TRBJ2-5, with a possible D match to TRBD1 (5 bases). With 7 bases removed from V and 0 bases from J, the gap between germline ends came to 12 bases. There are 13 residues in the CDR3. Germline V lookup: CDR1 SQVTM, CDR2 ANQGSEA. The CDR3: CSATTVYQETQYF. CDR3 DNA sequence: TGCAGCGCGACGACAGTGTACCAAGAGACCCAGTACTTC.

This clonotype is medium-sized in the sample. The chain recombines TRBV19 with TRBJ2-1; D might be TRBD1 (6 bases). The germline V and J ends were trimmed by 3 bases and 6 bases, with 9 bases remaining between them. The CDR3 runs 13 residues. Germline V gives CDR1 LNHDA, CDR2 SQIVND (reference sequence). The CDR3 sequence is CASSIGQRNEQFF. Here the CDR3 DNA reads TGTGCCAGTAGTATCGGACAGCGCAATGAGCAGTTCTTC.

The table lists this clonotype with many counts. The chain carries TRBV10-2 and TRBJ2-1; D is perhaps TRBD1 (6 bases). This CDR3 region has 15 residues. Germline CDR1 reads WSHSY; CDR2 reads SAAADI. Trimming took off 6 bases at V and 9 bases at J, with 21 bases between the two ends. The CDR3 DNA reads TGCGCCAGCAGCACAACAGGGTACGCAATTGTTGAGCAGTTCTTC. Amino acids: CASSTTGYAIVEQFF.

This clonotype was counted many times. This chain connects TRBV12-3 or TRBV12-4 to TRBJ1-6; the D is unclear. This CDR3 spans 12 amino acids. V was pared by 3 bases and J by 9 bases, with 6 bases between. The CDR3 is CASSFNRSPLHF. The CDR3, as DNA: TGTGCCAGCAGTTTTAATCGTTCACCCCTCCACTTT.

The chain recombines TRBV20-1 with TRBJ1-5; D call uncertain. The CDR3 runs to 13 residues. Trimming shortened V by 7 bases and J by 5 bases, and 15 bases separated the two germline ends. Per the germline V gene, CDR1 is DFQATT and CDR2 is SNEGSKA (reference sequence). CDR3 sequence reads: CSVRSELHQPQHF. Here the CDR3 DNA reads TGCAGTGTTCGGAGCGAGCTTCATCAGCCCCAGCATTTT.

The V gene is TRBV7-2, the J gene TRBJ1-3; TRBD1 might be the D (5 bases). Trimming removed 5 bases from V and 4 bases from J, with 18 bases in between. The CDR3 has 16 amino acids. Germline CDR1 SGHTA, CDR2 FQGNSA. The CDR3 sequence: CASSAQSGHQGNTIYF. The CDR3 coding sequence is TGTGCCAGCAGCGCCCAGAGCGGACACCAAGGAAACACCATATATTTT.

This clonotype was seen many times. This chain joins TRBV3-1 and TRBJ2-2, with 7 bases matching TRBD1. The CDR3 length is 17 residues. V shed 4 bases, J shed 0 bases, and the junction held 8 bases outside the gene matches. Germline V gives CDR1 LGHDT, CDR2 YNNKEL (reference sequence). The DNA for the CDR3 is TGTGCCAGCAGCCGCCGACAGGGCCTTTCGAACACCGGGGAGCTGTTTTTT. It specifies CASSRRQGLSNTGELFF.

This clonotype was counted a few times. The CDR3 DNA is TGTGCCAGCAGTTTAGAAGCGTCTCTTGGTTACGAGCAGTACTTC. The encoded protein is CASSLEASLGYEQYF. This rearrangement joins TRBV12-3 or TRBV12-4 to TRBJ2-7, with no clear D. Trimming left V 1 base short and J 4 bases short, with 14 bases between. The CDR3 runs to 15 residues.

The gene calls are TRBV28 and TRBJ1-1, with D possibly matching TRBD1 (5 bases). Germline-derived CDR1 and CDR2 are MDHEN and SYDVKM. V lost 3 bases and J 4 bases, leaving 9 bases between the germline ends. CDR3 size: 13 residues. For the CDR3, the DNA is TGTGCCAGCAGTTTGACCGGGGGCACTGAAGCTTTCTTT. Translation: CASSLTGGTEAFF.

This clonotype was observed many times. The chain couples TRBV4-2 to TRBJ2-2, with D possibly being TRBD2 (6 bases). The ends were cut back, 4 bases at V and 2 bases at J, with 11 bases in the middle. This CDR3 spans 15 amino acids. Germline values: CDR1 LGHNA, CDR2 YNFKEQ. The CDR3 protein is CASSLAGTNTGELFF. The CDR3 region has the DNA TGTGCCAGCAGCCTTGCCGGGACTAACACCGGGGAGCTGTTTTTT.

Many counts were recorded for this clonotype. V usage is TRBV5-1 and J usage is TRBJ1-1; weak D call: TRBD1 (5 bases). The germline V gene has CDR1 SGHRS and CDR2 YFSETQ. This CDR3 comprises 13 residues. V was clipped by 6 bases and J by 7 bases, with 16 bases between them. This CDR3 is CASTVGGDDEAFF. The CDR3 DNA follows: TGCGCCAGCACTGTTGGGGGAGATGATGAAGCTTTCTTT.

The chain joins TRBV5-1 to TRBJ2-7; D remains ambiguous. This CDR3 contains 13 residues. Germline V gene lookup returns CDR1 SGHRS and CDR2 YFSETQ. CDR3 sequence reads: CAGSSSNSYEQYF. The CDR3, as DNA: TGCGCTGGCAGCTCCAGTAACTCCTACGAGCAGTACTTC. Based on the CDR3 plus reference TRBV5-1 and TRBJ2-7, the full variable domain is KAGVTQTPRYLIKTRGQQVTLSCSPISGHRSVSWYQQTPGQGLQFLFEYFSETQRNKGNFPGRFSGRQFSNSRSEMNVSTLELGDSALYLCAGSSSNSYEQYFGPGTRLTVT.

In this sample, this clonotype turned up many times. This rearrangement joins TRBV6-5 to TRBJ2-2; the D call may be TRBD1 or TRBD2 (6 bases each). Germline CDR1 and CDR2: MNHEY and SVGAGI. This CDR3 is 14 amino acids long. V gave up 0 bases and J gave up 7 bases, with 9 bases separating them. CDR3 sequence: CASSYSEGVGELFF. The CDR3 DNA is TGTGCCAGCAGTTACTCGGAGGGGGTCGGGGAGCTGTTTTTT.

Remarks on this clonotype: It is likely a read error: a sequence one base away is far more abundant. Because it lacks the conserved phenylalanine or tryptophan at the end, this CDR3 is likely a read error. The chain combines TRBV12-3 or TRBV12-4 with TRBJ2-1, with D perhaps matching TRBD2 (5 bases). With 6 bases removed from V and 2 bases from J, the gap between germline ends came to 14 bases. This CDR3 has 15 residues. The CDR3 DNA reads as TGTGCCAGCAGCTACGATTCGACTACCTACAATGAGCAGTTCCTC. Translation gives CASSYDSTTYNEQFL.

This clonotype was observed many times. The chain has TRBV3-1 and TRBJ2-2, with 13 bases lining up with TRBD2. Germline CDR1 is LGHDT and CDR2 is YNNKEL (reference sequence). Germline trimming cut 4 bases from V and 5 bases from J; bases unmatched to any gene: 4. The CDR3 sequence is 16 residues long. The CDR3 coding sequence is TGTGCCAGCAGCCCGGCGACTAGCGGGAGGACCGGGGAGCTGTTTTTT. It translates to CASSPATSGRTGELFF.

This clonotype appeared many times. The V gene is TRBV20-1, the J gene TRBJ2-1, with a weak D call TRBD2 (5 bases). Trimming pared 0 bases from V and 1 base from J, leaving 16 bases between. CDR1 and CDR2 from the germline V gene are DFQATT and SNEGSKA (reference sequence). The CDR3 consists of 17 residues. The CDR3 loop reads CSARDQYGDDSYNEQFF. The CDR3 DNA follows: TGCAGTGCTAGAGATCAGTACGGGGATGATTCCTACAATGAGCAGTTCTTC.

The V gene is TRBV24-1, the J gene TRBJ2-1; TRBD1 matches at 9 bases. In germline, CDR1 is KGHDR, CDR2 SFDVKD. J lost 5 bases, V lost 5 bases, and 6 bases had no gene match. This CDR3 region has 15 residues. The CDR3 DNA follows: TGTGCCACCAGTGCCGGGACAGGGCGGGACAATGAGCAGTTCTTC. The encoded protein is CATSAGTGRDNEQFF.

This clonotype was recorded many times. This chain links TRBV14 with TRBJ2-6; 7 bases map to TRBD1. The CDR3 is 19 amino acids. J was trimmed by 0 bases and V by 2 bases; bases with no gene match: 10. Germline V gene lookup returns CDR1 SGHDN and CDR2 FVKESK. The CDR3 loop is CASSQTTGSSYSGANVLTF. The CDR3 coding sequence is TGTGCCAGCAGCCAAACGACAGGGTCCTCTTACTCTGGGGCCAACGTCCTGACTTTC.

In regard to this clonotype: The CDR3 does not close with the conserved phenylalanine or tryptophan, likely indicating a read error. The chain combines TRBV24-1 with TRBJ2-1; the D gene could be TRBD1 or TRBD2 (5 bases each). The CDR3 is 16 amino acids. Germline CDR1 reads KGHDR; CDR2 reads SFDVKD. The CDR3 DNA follows: TGCGCCACCAGTAATGCAGGGAAGCGGTCCTACAATGAGCAGTTCCTC. Translation: CATSNAGKRSYNEQFL.

This clonotype was counted many times. The J gene is TRBJ2-2, the V gene TRBV24-1; no clear D. CDR1 and CDR2 from the germline V gene are KGHDR and SFDVKD. The CDR3 extends over 15 amino acids. The germline V and J ends were trimmed by 6 bases and 3 bases, with 13 bases remaining between them. The CDR3 is CATSWGRAYTGELFF. CDR3 bases: TGTGCCACCAGTTGGGGTAGAGCATACACCGGGGAGCTGTTTTTT.

This clonotype was picked up many times. The chain links TRBV28 to TRBJ2-7; 7 nucleotides agree with TRBD2. Trimming took 5 bases from V and 4 from J; bases not matched to a gene: 5. CDR3 length: 13 residues. From germline, CDR1 is MDHEN and CDR2 SYDVKM. Written as DNA, the CDR3 is TGTGCCAGCAGTCTCTTACTAGCGTACGAGCAGTACTTC. This gives the protein CASSLLLAYEQYF.